The 10 T cell receptor beta chains below all came from one sample that was sequenced in a study of radiotherapy plus CTLA-4 blockade in lung cancer. This table comes from immunoSEQ multiplex PCR, and its TCRdb copy is limited to in-frame clones, with some not included. The sample shows around 44,000 clones, approximately 86% of them seen only once. The sequenced sample was peripheral blood, obtained from a patient treated with radiotherapy plus ipilimumab. These receptor sequences come from a human donor with non-small cell lung cancer that progressed on radiotherapy plus ipilimumab. Some clones in this sample may be carry-over from other donors' samples.

This chain uses TRBV18 with TRBJ2-2, with a tentative D call TRBD1 (5 bases). The CDR3 is 14 amino acids. V lost 2 bases and J 1 base, leaving 5 bases between the germline ends. Germline assignment: CDR1 KGHSH and CDR2 LQKENI. The DNA for the CDR3 is TGTGCCAGCTCACCAGACAGGAACACCGGGGAGCTGTTTTTT. This codes for CASSPDRNTGELFF.

The genes are TRBV15 and TRBJ1-5; no definite D call. The CDR3 loop spans 13 amino acids. Trimming took 1 base from V and 2 from J, leaving 3 bases between them. CDR1 and CDR2 from the germline V gene are LNHNV and YYDKDF (reference sequence). The chain's CDR3 is CATSRVGNQPQHF. DNA of the CDR3: TGTGCCACCAGCAGAGTAGGCAATCAGCCCCAGCATTTT.

This clone showed up just once. The rearrangement uses TRBV29-1 and TRBJ1-2, with 7 bases fitting TRBD1. The CDR3 length is 13 residues. Germline V CDR1 and CDR2: SQVTM, ANQGSEA. V dropped 5 bases and J dropped 7; count of bases not matched to a gene: 10. Here the CDR3 reads CSVPQDRWSGYTF. CDR3 DNA: TGCAGCGTTCCTCAGGACAGGTGGAGTGGCTACACCTTC.

By share, this clone counts as medium-sized (0.01 to 0.1%). V gene TRBV4-1 combines with J gene TRBJ1-1; D is perhaps TRBD1 (6 bases). CDR3 length: 13 residues. V was pared by 4 bases and J by 11 bases, with 17 bases between. CDR1 is MGHRA and CDR2 is YSYEKL in the germline V gene. The CDR3 nucleotides read TGCGCCAGCAGCCCAGGGGACGGGGGGGCTGCTTTCTTT. Translation gives CASSPGDGGAAFF.

The V call is TRBV5-1, the J call TRBJ2-2, with TRBD1 as a possible D gene (5 bases). The V end was cut by 2 bases, the J end by 5 bases, with 13 bases between. Germline-derived CDR1 and CDR2 are SGHRS and YFSETQ. The CDR3 contains 15 residues. The CDR3 protein is CASSLQVFWTGELFF. The DNA for the CDR3 is TGCGCCAGCAGCTTACAGGTTTTTTGGACCGGGGAGCTGTTTTTT.

The V call is TRBV19, the J call TRBJ1-4; no clear D gene. Germline CDR1 LNHDA, CDR2 SQIVND (reference sequence). The CDR3 runs to 14 residues. Trimming took off 5 bases at V and 8 bases at J, with 15 bases between the two ends. CDR3 coding DNA: TGTGCCAGTAGTCAGGCGGGAGGGCCGGAAAAACTGTTTTTT. This gives the protein CASSQAGGPEKLFF.

This clone appeared once. The chain employs TRBV5-1 and TRBJ2-6; D possibly corresponds to TRBD1 (5 bases). V gave up 0 bases and J gave up 4 bases, with 14 bases separating them. This CDR3 has 17 amino acids. Per the germline V gene, CDR1 is SGHRS and CDR2 is YFSETQ. CDR3 bases: TGCGCCAGCAGCTTGGGGGGCGGAAGGTTAGGGGCCAACGTCCTGACTTTC. Encoded protein: CASSLGGGRLGANVLTF.

The chain combines TRBV4-3 with TRBJ2-7, with TRBD1 as a possible D gene (6 bases). In germline, CDR1 is LGHNA, CDR2 YSLEER. There are 15 residues in the CDR3. The ends were cut back, 1 base at V and 2 bases at J, with 12 bases in the middle. The CDR3 reads CASSQGWQGPYEQYF. The CDR3 nucleotides are TGCGCCAGCAGCCAAGGGTGGCAGGGGCCCTACGAGCAGTACTTC.

The chain links TRBV6-1 to TRBJ2-5; perhaps TRBD1 as D (5 bases). Trimming cost V 1 base and J 5 bases, with 11 bases left between them. Germline V gives CDR1 MNHNS, CDR2 SASEGT. There are 14 residues in the CDR3. This chain's CDR3 is CASSEVGSGETQYF. The CDR3 DNA sequence: TGTGCCAGCAGTGAAGTTGGGTCAGGGGAGACCCAGTACTTC.

This rearrangement joins TRBV10-1 to TRBJ2-7; maybe TRBD2 (5 bases). The CDR3 runs 15 residues. Germline CDR1 reads WNHNN; CDR2 reads SYGVQD (reference sequence). V gave up 11 bases and J gave up 1 base, with 21 bases separating them. CDR3 sequence (DNA): TGCGCCGGTGCTTACTTAGCGCTAGGGTCCTACGAGCAGTACTTC. Translation gives CAGAYLALGSYEQYF.